A single sample is the source of the 32 T cell receptor beta chains below, sequenced in a study of blood T cell repertoires in COVID-19. The table came from immunoSEQ multiplex PCR; TCRdb's copy has only in-frame clones and leaves some out. The sample holds around 140,000 clones, about 87% seen once. The sequencing input was PBMCs or T cells enriched from blood (not recorded which). The receptors were sampled from a man aged 60 to 75 who had recovered from COVID-19.

The chain recombines TRBV18 with TRBJ2-7; D may be TRBD2 (6 bases). The V gene's germline CDR1 is KGHSH and CDR2 LQKENI. The CDR3 sequence is 13 residues long. The V gene lost 8 bases and the J gene lost 0 bases, with 11 bases spanning the gap. DNA for the CDR3: TGTGCCAGCCGCCGGGACTCCTCCTACGAGCAGTACTTC. It specifies CASRRDSSYEQYF.

The chain joins TRBV28 to TRBJ2-1; tentatively, D is TRBD2 (6 bases). The CDR3 totals 11 residues. The V gene lost 6 bases and the J gene lost 15 bases, with 15 bases spanning the gap. From germline, CDR1 is MDHEN and CDR2 SYDVKM. Here the CDR3 reads CASSSWGVSFF. CDR3 sequence (DNA): TGTGCCAGCAGCAGTTGGGGGGTTTCGTTCTTC.

This chain uses TRBV18 with TRBJ1-5; D is possibly TRBD1 (5 bases). Looked up from germline, CDR1 is KGHSH and CDR2 is LQKENI. The V and J ends lost 1 base and 4 bases respectively, with 11 bases between them. The CDR3 runs to 15 residues. CDR3 nucleotide sequence: TGTGCCAGCTCACCACGGGCAGGGCAGAATCAGCCCCAGCATTTT. It yields the protein CASSPRAGQNQPQHF.

This clone came up once. The chain recombines TRBV6-1 with TRBJ1-3; D call uncertain. V lost 3 bases, J lost 4 bases, and 7 bases lay in between. This CDR3 has 13 residues. The germline gives CDR1 MNHNS, CDR2 SASEGT. Here the CDR3 reads CASSDGLGNTIYF. In nucleotides, the CDR3 is TGTGCCAGCAGTGACGGTCTGGGAAACACCATATATTTT.

The chain is built from TRBV2 and TRBJ2-5, with 9 bases matching TRBD1. CDR3 length: 14 amino acids. Germline trimming cut 7 bases from V and 4 bases from J; bases unmatched to any gene: 7. Per germline, CDR1 SNHLY and CDR2 FYNNEI. CDR3 protein: CASIPGQGRETQYF. The CDR3 nucleotides are TGTGCCAGCATTCCGGGACAGGGTCGAGAGACCCAGTACTTC.

This chain connects TRBV5-1 to TRBJ1-2; D unclear. V gave up 2 bases and J gave up 4 bases, with 15 bases separating them. Germline loops: CDR1 SGHRS, CDR2 YFSETQ. This CDR3 comprises 15 residues. The CDR3 DNA is TGCGCCAGCAGCTTCGAGTCGTTCGCCGGCTATGGCTACACCTTC. Protein sequence: CASSFESFAGYGYTF.

The rearrangement joins TRBV6-5 to TRBJ1-1; 7 nucleotides align to TRBD1. V lost 6 bases to trimming and J lost 11 bases; unmatched junction nucleotides: 12. The CDR3 has 13 residues. Per the germline V gene, CDR1 is MNHEY and CDR2 is SVGAGI. Here the CDR3 reads CASRPPGTARAFF. The CDR3 DNA reads as TGTGCCAGCAGACCTCCCGGGACAGCGCGGGCTTTCTTT.

The chain links TRBV27 to TRBJ2-1, with 13 bases matching TRBD2. Trimming at V came to 10 bases and at J to 5 bases, leaving 5 bases not matched to a gene. Germline CDR1 is MNHEY and CDR2 is SMNVEV (reference sequence). This CDR3 region has 14 residues. The CDR3 DNA reads TGTGCCACCCGGACTAGCGGGAGCCACAATGAGCAGTTCTTC. Its protein is CATRTSGSHNEQFF.

This chain connects TRBV15 to TRBJ2-3; D is undetermined. Between the trimmed V and J ends, which lost 0 bases and 5 bases, there was a span of 6 bases. The germline V gene encodes CDR1 LNHNV and CDR2 YYDKDF (reference sequence). CDR3 length: 13 residues. Here the CDR3 reads CATSRDPVDTQYF. The CDR3 DNA is TGTGCCACCAGCAGAGATCCGGTAGATACGCAGTATTTT.

The V and J genes are TRBV28 and TRBJ2-2; D perhaps matches TRBD2 (5 bases). Between the trimmed V and J ends, which lost 4 bases and 11 bases, there was a span of 14 bases. The germline V gene has CDR1 MDHEN and CDR2 SYDVKM. This CDR3 spans 13 amino acids. CDR3 in amino acids: CASSSGTRFELFF. CDR3 nucleotide sequence: TGTGCCAGCAGTTCCGGCACTAGGTTTGAGCTGTTTTTT.

The rearrangement links TRBV5-1 to TRBJ1-1; tentative D call: TRBD1 (5 bases). CDR1 is SGHRS, CDR2 YFSETQ, per germline. The V end was cut by 3 bases, the J end by 0 bases, with 12 bases between. This CDR3 has 15 residues. CDR3 protein: CASSSAGVMNTEAFF. CDR3 DNA: TGCGCCAGCAGCTCCGCGGGGGTCATGAACACTGAAGCTTTCTTT.

This CDR3 is CASSLQQGYSNQPQHF. The CDR3 coding sequence is TGTGCCAGCAGCCTTCAACAGGGTTACAGCAATCAGCCCCAGCATTTT. V usage is TRBV7-8 and J usage is TRBJ1-5; a possible D gene is TRBD1 (6 bases). Trimming removed 5 bases from V and 1 base from J, with 15 bases in between. The CDR3 covers 16 residues. Germline CDR1 is SGHVS and CDR2 is FQNEAQ. The full variable domain, rest sourced from reference TRBV7-8 and TRBJ1-5, is GAGVSQSPRYKVAKRGQDVALRCDPISGHVSLFWYQQALGQGPEFLTYFQNEAQLDKSGLPSDRFFAERPEGSVSTLKIQRTQQEDSAVYLCASSLQQGYSNQPQHFGDGTRLSIL.

This clone was picked up one time. The J gene is TRBJ2-7, the V gene TRBV4-1; 7 bases line up with TRBD2. Germline V CDR1 and CDR2: MGHRA, YSYEKL. V was pared by 2 bases and J by 2 bases, with 6 bases of the junction left unmatched. This CDR3 spans 15 amino acids. The CDR3 sequence is CASSQRGSNAYEQYF. CDR3 sequence (DNA): TGCGCCAGCAGCCAACGCGGGAGTAATGCCTACGAGCAGTACTTC.

This clone was seen a few times. The genes are TRBV9 and TRBJ1-1; the D is unclear. CDR3 size: 11 residues. From germline, CDR1 is SGDLS and CDR2 YYNGEE. V lost 3 bases to trimming and J lost 7 bases, with 7 bases between them. The CDR3 spells CASSGHLEAFF. DNA of the CDR3: TGTGCCAGCAGCGGACACCTTGAAGCTTTCTTT. Supplemented by reference TRBV9 and TRBJ1-1, the full variable domain reads DSGVTQTPKHLITATGQRVTLRCSPRSGDLSVYWYQQSLDQGLQFLIQYYNGEERAKGNILERFSAQQFPDLHSELNLSSLELGDSALYFCASSGHLEAFFGQGTRLTVV.

In its sample, this clone was seen once. The V gene is TRBV9, the J gene TRBJ1-4; TRBD1 aligns across 8 bases. Germline V gives CDR1 SGDLS, CDR2 YYNGEE. The CDR3 totals 14 residues. The trim removed 0 bases at V and 10 bases at J, leaving 5 bases unmatched. CDR3 sequence reads: CASSVGTGRGKLFF. In DNA, the CDR3 is TGTGCCAGCAGCGTAGGGACAGGGAGGGGAAAACTGTTTTTT.

The chain uses TRBV4-1 and TRBJ1-3; D remains unclear. V was shortened by 1 base and J by 2 bases, with 12 bases between the two germline ends. The CDR3 has 16 amino acids. Germline CDR1 is MGHRA and CDR2 is YSYEKL. This CDR3 reads CASSQGPERTGNTIYF. The CDR3 DNA is TGCGCCAGCAGCCAAGGTCCCGAGAGAACTGGAAACACCATATATTTT.

In nucleotides, the CDR3 is TGTGCCAGCAGCCGAGTAACAGGGGCCCTGAACACCGGGGAGCTGTTTTTT. It specifies CASSRVTGALNTGELFF. This chain links TRBV3-1 (or the pseudogene TRBV3-2) with TRBJ2-2, with 7 bases that match TRBD1. Germline V gene data show CDR1 as LGHDT and CDR2 as YNNKEL (reference sequence). With 4 bases clipped from V and 1 base from J, the junction kept 9 bases outside the gene matches. This CDR3 is built from 17 residues.

The rearrangement uses TRBV11-2 and TRBJ2-7, with TRBD1 matching over 8 bases. V lost 5 bases, J lost 6 bases, and 9 bases stayed unmatched. Germline CDR1 SGHAT, CDR2 FQNNGV. CDR3 length equals 14 residues. The CDR3 DNA reads TGTGCCAGCAGCCTGCATAGGACAGGGTCCGAGCAGTACTTC. This encodes CASSLHRTGSEQYF.

The chain joins TRBV5-4 to TRBJ2-2, with D hard to call. V dropped 0 bases and J dropped 8 bases, with 11 bases sitting between them. This CDR3 has 14 amino acids. CDR1 and CDR2 from the germline V gene are SGHNT and YYREEE (reference sequence). The CDR3 DNA reads TGTGCCAGCAGCTTGGAATTGAGTTCTGGGGAGCTGTTTTTT. It translates to CASSLELSSGELFF.

The chain carries TRBV6-5 and TRBJ2-3, with a weak D call TRBD2 (6 bases). The germline V and J ends were trimmed by 2 bases and 2 bases, with 11 bases remaining between them. This CDR3 comprises 15 residues. CDR1 is MNHEY, CDR2 SVGAGI, per germline. The CDR3 sequence: CASSYPGGVTDTQYF. The CDR3 DNA follows: TGTGCCAGCAGTTACCCCGGAGGGGTCACAGATACGCAGTATTTT.

The V and J genes are TRBV19 and TRBJ2-1, with 12 bases matching TRBD2. The CDR3 is 14 amino acids. With 9 bases clipped from V and 2 bases from J, the junction kept 2 bases outside the gene matches. In germline, CDR1 is LNHDA, CDR2 SQIVND (reference sequence). In nucleotides, the CDR3 is TGTGCCAGCCGGACTAGCGGGGCCTACAATGAGCAGTTCTTC. Translating it yields CASRTSGAYNEQFF.

The chain carries TRBV2 and TRBJ2-3, with TRBD1 matching over 9 bases. The CDR3 runs 13 residues. Germline V gene sequence: CDR1 SNHLY, CDR2 FYNNEI. V lost 4 bases and J lost 5; bases outside the gene matches: 1. The CDR3, as DNA: TGTGCCAGCAGTGCGGACAGGGGAGATACGCAGTATTTT. As protein: CASSADRGDTQYF. The full variable domain, in which reference TRBV2 and TRBJ2-3 provide the parts outside the CDR3, is EPEVTQTPSHQVTQMGQEVILRCVPISNHLYFYWYRQILGQKVEFLVSFYNNEISEKSEIFDDQFSVERPDGSNFTLKIRSTKLEDSAMYFCASSADRGDTQYFGPGTRLTVL.

The chain carries TRBV28 and TRBJ1-4; no clear D. The germline gives CDR1 MDHEN, CDR2 SYDVKM. CDR3 length: 14 residues. Trimming removed 10 bases at V and 7 bases at J, with 19 bases between. The DNA of the CDR3 is TGTGCCACCCTAACGGGGTCCAGAGGTGAAAAACTGTTTTTT. Protein product: CATLTGSRGEKLFF.

This clone was counted only a few times. The J gene is TRBJ2-5, the V gene TRBV20-1; D ambiguous. The germline V and J ends were trimmed by 6 bases and 2 bases, with 16 bases remaining between them. Germline lookup yields CDR1 DFQATT and CDR2 SNEGSKA (reference sequence). The CDR3 length is 14 residues. This chain's CDR3 is CSASYTALQETQYF. As DNA, the CDR3 is TGCAGTGCCAGTTATACAGCCTTGCAAGAGACCCAGTACTTC.

The V gene is TRBV6-6, the J gene TRBJ1-2, with 7 bases matching TRBD1. This CDR3 region has 14 residues. V lost 4 bases to trimming and J lost 4 bases; unmatched junction nucleotides: 6. Germline CDR1 MNHNY, CDR2 SVGAGI (reference sequence). The CDR3 protein is CASSSLQGSYGYTF. The CDR3 DNA sequence: TGTGCCAGCAGTTCTCTACAGGGGTCCTATGGCTACACCTTC.

The chain recombines TRBV5-6 with TRBJ1-3; TRBD1 aligns across 7 bases. With 2 bases clipped from V and 0 bases from J, the junction kept 5 bases outside the gene matches. This CDR3 has 16 residues. Germline V gives CDR1 SGHDT, CDR2 YYEEEE. CDR3 bases: TGTGCCAGCAGCTTCACCCGGGACAGCTCTGGAAACACCATATATTTT. Its protein product is CASSFTRDSSGNTIYF.

This clone was counted once. This chain links TRBV27 with TRBJ2-2; 10 bases are shared with TRBD1. The CDR3 covers 17 residues. CDR1 is MNHEY and CDR2 is SMNVEV in the germline V gene (reference sequence). Trimming cost V 6 bases and J 7 bases; bases outside gene matches: 14. CDR3 DNA: TGTGCCAGCAGAGTCATCACCGGGACAGGGGAGGACGGGGAGCTGTTTTTT. It encodes CASRVITGTGEDGELFF.

The chain recombines TRBV10-3 with TRBJ2-7; perhaps TRBD1 as D (5 bases). The V and J ends lost 11 bases and 1 base respectively, with 15 bases between them. The CDR3 is 13 residues long. CDR1 is ENHRY and CDR2 is SYGVKD in the germline V gene. The chain's CDR3 is CAAGHRNSYEQYF. DNA of the CDR3: TGTGCCGCCGGGCACAGGAATTCCTACGAGCAGTACTTC.

The chain links TRBV11-2 to TRBJ2-3; 7 nucleotides match TRBD2. Germline CDR1 is SGHAT and CDR2 is FQNNGV. Trimming cost V 5 bases and J 0 bases; bases outside gene matches: 5. This CDR3 has 15 amino acids. The CDR3 coding sequence is TGTGCCAGCAGCCAACTAGCGTTTAGCACAGATACGCAGTATTTT. Protein product: CASSQLAFSTDTQYF.

The chain is built from TRBV5-6 and TRBJ2-3, with 9 positions matching TRBD2. From germline, CDR1 is SGHDT and CDR2 YYEEEE. The CDR3 contains 15 residues. Losses at the gene ends were 4 bases for V and 1 base for J; bases not matched to a gene: 4. CDR3 DNA: TGTGCCAGCAGCCCCCGGACTAGCGGCACAGATACGCAGTATTTT. Residues: CASSPRTSGTDTQYF.

V usage is TRBV5-1 and J usage is TRBJ2-5; possibly TRBD2 for D (5 bases). V was shortened by 5 bases and J by 5 bases, with 19 bases between the two germline ends. Germline V CDR1 and CDR2: SGHRS, YFSETQ. This CDR3 is 15 amino acids long. In DNA form, the CDR3 reads TGCGCCAGCAGGTCGCAGGCAACGGGCGGGGAGACCCAGTACTTC. Its translation is CASRSQATGGETQYF.

V and J are TRBV27 and TRBJ1-4; tentative D call: TRBD1 (6 bases). The CDR3 spans 15 residues. V was cut by 2 bases and J by 8 bases, with 15 bases left in between. CDR1 and CDR2 from the germline V gene are MNHEY and SMNVEV (reference sequence). CDR3 region: CASSLDLGAREKLFF. The DNA for the CDR3 is TGTGCCAGCAGTTTAGATCTGGGGGCAAGGGAAAAACTGTTTTTT.